These T cell receptor beta chains were read from a single sample in a study of T-cell memory formation after mild COVID-19. TCRdb ran MiXCR on the 5' RACE reads and lists one entry per CDR3 protein. The table records 400,000 to 550,000 distinct CDR3 sequences, more than 20% of them present only once. Sequences were obtained from PBMCs or a T cell subset sorted from them (not recorded which). The receptors come from an adult woman who had mild COVID-19 (a few samples of this study predate the infection). Cell type and time point are not known. Both conserved end residues are part of each CDR3. D genes are given only for firm matches. Clone size appears in some rows only: once, few, many, or a class for an expanded clone.

j_call d_call v_call clone_size cdr3_length cdr3_aa cdr3_nt
TRBJ2-3 . TRBV9 . 15 CASSVGRKPPDTQYF TGTGCCAGCAGCGTTGGGCGGAAGCCCCCAGATACGCAGTATTTT
TRBJ2-3 TRBD2 TRBV12-3/TRBV12-4 . 16 CASSLFAGGLADTQYF TGTGCCAGCAGTTTATTTGCGGGAGGGCTGGCAGATACGCAGTATTTT
TRBJ2-7 . TRBV10-3 . 15 CAIRKNDLLSYEQYF TGTGCCATCCGGAAGAATGACCTTCTCTCCTACGAGCAGTACTTC
TRBJ2-3 TRBD1 TRBV7-3 few 14 CASSSVGGQDTQYF TGTGCCAGCAGCTCCGTAGGGGGCCAAGATACGCAGTATTTT
TRBJ2-3 . TRBV7-8 few 12 CASSLTYETQYF TGTGCCAGCAGCTTAACGTACGAAACGCAGTATTTT
TRBJ2-7 . TRBV7-8 . 15 CASSLDQGASYEQYF TGTGCCAGCAGCTTAGATCAGGGAGCCTCTTACGAGCAGTACTTC
TRBJ2-2 TRBD2 TRBV11-3 . 15 CASSVGLAGTGELFF TGTGCCAGCAGCGTGGGACTAGCGGGAACCGGGGAGCTGTTTTTT
TRBJ2-5 . TRBV24-1 . 16 CATSDPGEYGQETQYF TGTGCCACCAGTGACCCAGGAGAGTATGGACAAGAGACCCAGTACTTC
TRBJ2-1 TRBD1 TRBV24-1 . 14 CATSVGTAYNEQFF TGTGCCACCAGTGTTGGGACAGCGTACAATGAGCAGTTCTTC
TRBJ2-7 . TRBV7-9 few 13 CASLRSGSDRQYF TGTGCCAGCCTTCGATCGGGGTCGGACCGACAGTACTTC
TRBJ1-5 . TRBV28 . 18 CASSQRTFTLTSNQPQHF TGTGCCAGCAGTCAAAGGACATTCACCCTTACTAGCAATCAGCCCCAGCATTTT
TRBJ2-7 TRBD2 TRBV12-3/TRBV12-4 many 17 CASSLAAGGPLSYEQYF TGTGCCAGCAGTTTAGCTGCGGGAGGGCCACTATCCTACGAGCAGTACTTC
TRBJ1-2 . TRBV20-1 few 12 CSAETGYYGYTF TGCAGTGCTGAGACAGGATACTATGGCTACACCTTC
TRBJ1-4 . TRBV7-8 . 14 CASREFISDEKLFF TGTGCCAGCCGGGAATTCATTTCGGATGAAAAACTGTTTTTT
TRBJ2-1 . TRBV3-1 few 14 CASSPRHRGNEQFF TGTGCCAGCAGCCCCCGGCACAGAGGGAATGAGCAGTTCTTC
TRBJ2-2 . TRBV24-1 few 15 CATSDLRLPDGELFF TGTGCCACCAGTGATTTGCGACTACCTGACGGGGAGCTGTTTTTT
TRBJ2-7 TRBD1 TRBV30 few 14 CAGQAGTGGHEQYF TGTGCCGGTCAAGCCGGGACAGGGGGCCACGAGCAGTACTTC
TRBJ2-3 TRBD2 TRBV7-8 . 16 CASSSIAGERTDTQYF TGTGCCAGCAGCTCCATAGCGGGAGAGAGGACAGATACGCAGTATTTT
TRBJ2-1 TRBD2 TRBV4-2 few 16 CASSQEASGIYNEQFF TGTGCCAGCAGCCAAGAGGCTAGCGGGATATACAATGAGCAGTTCTTC
TRBJ1-1 . TRBV29-1 . 11 CSVGTDTEAFF TGCAGCGTTGGTACGGACACTGAAGCTTTCTTT
TRBJ2-1 . TRBV24-1 . 12 CATSRSGDEQFF TGTGCCACCAGTCGGTCGGGGGATGAGCAGTTCTTC
TRBJ2-3 TRBD2 TRBV7-9 few 19 CASSFGTSGKKPSTDTQYF TGTGCCAGCAGCTTTGGGACTAGCGGTAAGAAGCCTAGCACAGATACGCAGTATTTT
TRBJ1-1 . TRBV12-3/TRBV12-4 many 17 CASSLSLSRGAGTEAFF TGTGCCAGCAGTCTCTCACTTAGTCGGGGGGCGGGCACTGAAGCTTTCTTT
TRBJ2-1 TRBD2 TRBV7-9 . 17 CASSSPLGTSGYNEQFF TGTGCCAGCAGCTCACCCCTGGGGACTAGCGGGTACAATGAGCAGTTCTTC
TRBJ2-6 . TRBV24-1 few 13 CAPGSSGANVLTF TGTGCCCCGGGGAGCTCTGGGGCCAACGTCCTGACTTTC
TRBJ2-3 TRBD2 TRBV7-8 many 18 CASSLEWRGGSSTDTQYF TGTGCCAGCAGCTTAGAGTGGCGGGGGGGATCTAGCACAGATACGCAGTATTTT
TRBJ2-7 . TRBV12-3/TRBV12-4 . 13 CASSRAGVYEQYF TGTGCCAGCAGTCGCGCAGGGGTCTACGAGCAGTACTTC
TRBJ2-1 TRBD1 TRBV29-1 . 14 CSVLWTGGSNEQFF TGCAGCGTTCTATGGACAGGGGGCTCCAATGAGCAGTTCTTC
TRBJ2-6 . TRBV5-1 few 19 CASSFDPPGPSAGANVLTF TGCGCCAGCAGCTTCGATCCACCGGGGCCCTCCGCGGGGGCCAACGTCCTGACTTTC
TRBJ1-5 TRBD1 TRBV20-1 few 16 CSARSAGQASNQPQHF TGCAGTGCTAGATCTGCGGGACAGGCAAGCAATCAGCCCCAGCATTTT
TRBJ2-1 . TRBV29-1 . 15 CSVEERGWDGGEQFF TGCAGCGTTGAAGAAAGAGGCTGGGATGGTGGTGAGCAGTTCTTC
TRBJ2-2 TRBD2 TRBV4-1 . 17 CASSQDGSGGATGELFF TGCGCCAGCAGCCAAGATGGGAGCGGGGGCGCAACCGGGGAGCTGTTTTTT
TRBJ2-7 . TRBV2 . 14 CARMRGLRASEQYF TGTGCCAGAATGCGGGGACTTCGCGCCTCCGAGCAGTACTTC
TRBJ1-1 . TRBV29-1 few 14 CSARLGRGDTEAFF TGCAGCGCCAGGCTGGGCAGGGGAGACACTGAAGCTTTCTTT
TRBJ2-7 . TRBV3-1 few 11 CASSQLGEQYF TGTGCCAGCAGCCAACTTGGAGAGCAGTACTTC
TRBJ1-1 . TRBV7-9 . 14 CASSLGGGSTEAFF TGTGCCAGCAGCTTAGGCGGTGGGAGCACTGAAGCTTTCTTT
TRBJ2-7 TRBD2 TRBV3-1 few 19 CASSQASLAGGQRPYEQYF TGTGCCAGCAGCCAAGCTTCACTAGCGGGAGGACAACGCCCCTACGAGCAGTACTTC
TRBJ1-1 . TRBV2 . 12 CASSVKNTEAFF TGTGCCAGCAGCGTCAAGAACACTGAAGCTTTCTTT
TRBJ1-5 TRBD1 TRBV5-5 few 15 CASSKQGREDQPQHF TGTGCCAGCAGCAAACAGGGGAGGGAAGATCAGCCCCAGCATTTT
TRBJ2-7 . TRBV27 once 15 CASSLWGGNGAEQYF TGTGCCAGCAGTTTGTGGGGGGGCAACGGCGCTGAGCAGTACTTC
TRBJ1-2 . TRBV12-3/TRBV12-4 . 13 CASSFSRVDGYTF TGTGCCAGCAGTTTCAGTAGGGTGGATGGCTACACCTTC
TRBJ1-5 TRBD1 TRBV7-8 . 16 CASSLVGTGDNQPQHF TGTGCCAGCAGCTTAGTAGGGACAGGGGACAATCAGCCCCAGCATTTT
TRBJ2-2 . TRBV24-1 few 14 CATSVATRTGELFF TGTGCCACCAGTGTTGCCACCCGCACCGGGGAGCTGTTTTTT
TRBJ2-1 . TRBV7-6 few 11 CASGEGNEQFF TGTGCCAGCGGTGAGGGGAATGAGCAGTTCTTC
TRBJ2-1 TRBD2 TRBV29-1 . 17 CSATGTSGFTSPDEQFF TGCAGCGCTACCGGGACTAGCGGCTTCACCAGTCCCGATGAGCAGTTCTTC
TRBJ2-3 . TRBV30 many 11 CAWSGTDTQYF TGTGCCTGGAGTGGAACAGATACGCAGTATTTT
TRBJ1-5 . TRBV7-3 . 15 CASSLDGTSNQPQHF TGTGCCAGCAGCTTAGACGGCACCAGCAATCAGCCCCAGCATTTT
TRBJ2-2 . TRBV5-1 few 13 CASSLEDTGELFF TGCGCCAGCAGCTTAGAAGACACCGGGGAGCTGTTTTTT
TRBJ2-6 . TRBV5-6 . 17 CASSLVPRTSGANVLTF TGTGCCAGCAGCTTGGTGCCGCGAACCTCTGGGGCCAACGTCCTGACTTTC
TRBJ2-1 TRBD1 TRBV28 . 14 CASIPGQGGNEQFF TGTGCCAGCATTCCGGGACAGGGGGGCAATGAGCAGTTCTTC
TRBJ2-2 . TRBV7-9 . 15 CASSLTSPNTGELFF TGTGCCAGCAGCTTAACTAGCCCGAACACCGGGGAGCTGTTTTTT
TRBJ2-5 . TRBV20-1 . 13 CSAPLRPQETQYF TGCAGTGCCCCCCTCAGGCCCCAAGAGACCCAGTACTTC
TRBJ1-1 . TRBV5-4 . 14 CASSFRADYTEAFF TGTGCCAGCAGCTTTAGGGCAGACTACACTGAAGCTTTCTTT
TRBJ2-2 TRBD1 TRBV3-1 few 16 CASSIINRGNTGELFF TGTGCCAGCAGTATCATCAACAGGGGGAACACCGGGGAGCTGTTTTTT
TRBJ2-7 . TRBV13 . 13 CASSRGWTYEQYF TGTGCCAGCTCGCGTGGCTGGACCTACGAGCAGTACTTC
TRBJ2-3 TRBD2 TRBV6-5 . 20 CASSYRGGGRAQKAADTQYF TGTGCCAGCAGTTATCGGGGAGGCGGGAGGGCCCAAAAAGCAGCCGATACGCAGTATTTT